The 32 T cell receptor beta chains given below trace back to one sample, sequenced in a study of blood T cell repertoires in COVID-19. TCRdb's copy holds only in-frame clones and misses some; the assay was immunoSEQ multiplex PCR. The data contain just over 650,000 clones, about 87% of them singletons. The sample comprised peripheral blood. The receptors were sampled from a woman aged 18-29 years with acute or convalescent COVID-19.

The chain joins TRBV12-3 or TRBV12-4 to TRBJ1-2, with D perhaps matching TRBD1 (6 bases). The V gene lost 3 bases and the J gene lost 7 bases, with 9 bases spanning the gap. This CDR3 contains 12 residues. The CDR3 DNA reads as TGTGCCAGCAGTTTTGGGGGCATTGGCTACACCTTC. This encodes CASSFGGIGYTF.

This rearrangement joins TRBV10-3 to TRBJ2-1; 12 bases map to TRBD2. CDR3 length: 17 residues. Per germline, CDR1 ENHRY and CDR2 SYGVKD. The V and J ends lost 3 bases and 6 bases, in that order; junction bases with no gene match: 9. CDR3 sequence (DNA): TGTGCCATCAGTGATTCTGAACTAGCGGGGGGTCCCAATGAGCAGTTCTTC. Its translation is CAISDSELAGGPNEQFF.

The chain recombines TRBV27 with TRBJ1-1; unclear D gene. V lost 5 bases and J 3 bases, leaving 10 bases between the germline ends. CDR1 is MNHEY, CDR2 SMNVEV, per germline (reference sequence). CDR3 length equals 13 residues. The CDR3 bases are TGTGCCAGCAGTCCGCTTCGAGACACTGAAGCTTTCTTT. Residues: CASSPLRDTEAFF.

Of note for this clone: This same CDR3 is encoded by further DNA sequences in the sample. The V and J genes are TRBV7-2 and TRBJ1-6; D remains unclear. CDR1 is SGHTA, CDR2 FQGNSA, per germline. Deletions cut 1 base from V and 10 bases from J, with 8 bases between. The CDR3 loop spans 13 amino acids. The CDR3 coding sequence is TGTGCCAGCAGCTTAGTCCCGGGGTCACCCCTCCACTTT. Translating gives CASSLVPGSPLHF. Filled out from reference TRBV7-2 and TRBJ1-6, the complete variable domain reads GAGVSQSPSNKVTEKGKDVELRCDPISGHTALYWYRQSLGQGLEFLIYFQGNSAPDKSGLPSDRFSAERTGGSVSTLTIQRTQQEDSAVYLCASSLVPGSPLHFGNGTRLTVT.

The chain is built from TRBV9 and TRBJ2-1; 10 positions agree with TRBD2. Trimming at V came to 2 bases and at J to 8 bases, leaving 10 bases not matched to a gene. Germline V gene lookup returns CDR1 SGDLS and CDR2 YYNGEE. The CDR3 has 16 amino acids. The CDR3 sequence: CASSVLLSGGVDEQFF. The CDR3, as DNA: TGTGCCAGCAGCGTGCTCCTGAGCGGGGGGGTTGATGAGCAGTTCTTC.

This chain links TRBV19 with TRBJ1-6, with 10 bases matching TRBD1. The CDR3 has 18 amino acids. Germline assignment: CDR1 LNHDA and CDR2 SQIVND (reference sequence). The trim removed 6 bases at V and 4 bases at J, leaving 12 bases unmatched. The CDR3 reads CASSISGQGTTYNSPLHF. The CDR3 bases are TGTGCCAGTAGCATATCGGGACAGGGGACTACTTATAATTCACCCCTCCACTTT.

This chain links TRBV4-2 with TRBJ2-7, with unresolved D. This CDR3 has 15 amino acids. V was cut by 0 bases and J by 2 bases, with 11 bases left in between. Germline values: CDR1 LGHNA, CDR2 YNFKEQ. The CDR3 loop is CASSQDSGNTYEQYF. DNA for the CDR3: TGTGCCAGCAGCCAAGATTCGGGTAATACCTACGAGCAGTACTTC.

A note on this clone: In the same sample, other DNA sequences code for this CDR3. The rearrangement links TRBV18 to TRBJ2-7, with TRBD2 matching over 7 bases. Unmatched junction bases numbered 5, after V lost 3 bases and J lost 6 bases. The CDR3 totals 13 residues. The germline CDR1 and CDR2 sequences are KGHSH and LQKENI. The CDR3 DNA follows: TGTGCCAGCTCACCTGGCGGGGGACTCGAGCAGTACTTC. Amino acids: CASSPGGGLEQYF.

The chain joins TRBV6-5 to TRBJ1-6, with TRBD1 matching 7 bases. The ends lost 2 bases at V and 3 bases at J; junction bases unmatched: 4. CDR3 length: 16 residues. Germline V gene data show CDR1 as MNHEY and CDR2 as SVGAGI. CDR3 bases: TGTGCCAGCAGTTACGGTGACAGGGTCTATAATTCACCCCTCCACTTT. It specifies CASSYGDRVYNSPLHF.

The rearrangement joins TRBV30 to TRBJ1-2, with 10 bases lining up with TRBD1. Germline V lookup: CDR1 GTSNPN, CDR2 SVGIG (reference sequence). Losses at the gene ends were 4 bases for V and 4 bases for J; bases not matched to a gene: 9. The CDR3 has 15 amino acids. CDR3 in amino acids: CAWTMDRGSFYGYTF. CDR3 coding DNA: TGTGCCTGGACTATGGACAGGGGGTCCTTCTATGGCTACACCTTC.

The chain has TRBV27 and TRBJ1-1; D is unclear. Germline values: CDR1 MNHEY, CDR2 SMNVEV (reference sequence). V was cut by 3 bases and J by 0 bases, with 17 bases left in between. The CDR3 loop spans 17 amino acids. CDR3 nucleotides: TGTGCCAGCAGTTTCTCTTTTGGGGAGGGCATGAACACTGAAGCTTTCTTT. Its translation: CASSFSFGEGMNTEAFF.

The chain carries TRBV24-1 and TRBJ2-1; TRBD2 matches 7 bases. The CDR3 totals 17 residues. V shed 4 bases, J shed 4 bases, and the junction held 12 bases outside the gene matches. The germline CDR1 and CDR2 sequences are KGHDR and SFDVKD. CDR3 bases: TGTGCCACCAGTGACCCAGGAACGGGGCGGGAGTACAATGAGCAGTTCTTC. Protein: CATSDPGTGREYNEQFF.

CDR3 region: CASGGGLAGNTIYF. CDR3 coding DNA: TGTGCCAGCGGCGGGGGTTTGGCTGGAAACACCATATATTTT. The chain joins TRBV25-1 to TRBJ1-3, with D possibly being TRBD1 (5 bases). Germline V gives CDR1 MGHDK, CDR2 SYGVNS. V lost 8 bases to trimming and J lost 2 bases, with 13 bases between them. CDR3 length equals 14 residues.

V and J are TRBV7-9 and TRBJ2-3; D perhaps matches TRBD2 (5 bases). The germline V gene encodes CDR1 SEHNR and CDR2 FQNEAQ (reference sequence). This CDR3 has 16 residues. V dropped 1 base and J dropped 3 bases, with 14 bases sitting between them. The CDR3 region is CASSLVLARVTDTQYF. The CDR3 DNA reads as TGTGCCAGCAGCTTAGTGCTAGCCCGGGTAACAGATACGCAGTATTTT.

The count of this clone is one. The gene calls are TRBV6-2 or TRBV6-3 and TRBJ1-2, with 11 bases lining up with TRBD1. The CDR3 runs 13 residues. The V gene end was trimmed by 6 bases and the J gene end by 7 bases; junction bases not matched to a gene: 4. Germline-derived CDR1 and CDR2 are MNHEY and SVGEGT. CDR3 loop: CASSLDRGLGYTF. Here the CDR3 DNA reads TGTGCCAGCAGCCTGGACAGGGGGCTTGGCTACACCTTC.

The chain is built from TRBV4-3 and TRBJ2-2; weak D call: TRBD1 (5 bases). The CDR3 contains 15 residues. V lost 1 base and J lost 4, with 10 bases in between. Germline CDR1 LGHNA, CDR2 YSLEER. The CDR3, as DNA: TGCGCCAGCAGCCAAGCTATAGACAGCACCGGGGAGCTGTTTTTT. Translated, it gives CASSQAIDSTGELFF.

This CDR3 reads CATKFRTGNYGYTF. CDR3 nucleotide sequence: TGTGCCACCAAATTCCGGACAGGAAACTATGGCTACACCTTC. This chain connects TRBV13 to TRBJ1-2; the match to TRBD1 covers 7 bases. Trimming took 10 bases from V and 2 from J; bases not matched to a gene: 10. The CDR3 sequence is 14 residues long. CDR1 is PRHDT and CDR2 is FYEKMQ in the germline V gene (reference sequence).

This clone was detected once. J is TRBJ2-7 and V is TRBV24-1; weak D call: TRBD1 (5 bases). V was cut by 6 bases and J by 1 base, with 24 bases left in between. CDR3 length equals 18 residues. Looked up from germline, CDR1 is KGHDR and CDR2 is SFDVKD. The CDR3 region has the DNA TGTGCCACCAGTTCGGGTCCCCAGGGCTTACTGGGGTCCTACGAGCAGTACTTC. The encoded protein is CATSSGPQGLLGSYEQYF.

The count of this clone is one. This chain uses TRBV3-1 (or the pseudogene TRBV3-2) with TRBJ1-5; the match to TRBD1 covers 7 bases. V dropped 6 bases and J dropped 2; count of bases not matched to a gene: 7. The CDR3 runs 15 residues. Germline CDR1 and CDR2: LGHDT and YNNKEL (reference sequence). CDR3 in DNA: TGTGCCAGCAGTCGACAGGGCAATGGCAATCAGCCCCAGCATTTT. Encoded protein: CASSRQGNGNQPQHF.

This sequence joins TRBV5-6 and TRBJ1-5, with TRBD1 as a possible D gene (5 bases). The CDR3 runs 14 residues. The V gene's germline CDR1 is SGHDT and CDR2 YYEEEE. V dropped 1 base and J dropped 7 bases, with 12 bases sitting between them. CDR3 in DNA: TGTGCCAGCAGCTTGAGAGGGCGGGGGCAGCCCCAGCATTTT. Translating it yields CASSLRGRGQPQHF.

The rearrangement uses TRBV30 and TRBJ2-1; TRBD2 matches 9 bases. CDR3 length: 14 residues. Germline CDR1 is GTSNPN and CDR2 is SVGIG (reference sequence). Trimming at V came to 3 bases and at J to 7 bases, leaving 7 bases not matched to a gene. CDR3: CAWRGLAQRNEQFF. The CDR3 DNA follows: TGTGCCTGGAGGGGACTAGCTCAGAGAAATGAGCAGTTCTTC.

The J gene is TRBJ1-6, the V gene TRBV4-1, with TRBD1 identical over 8 bases. Trimming took 1 base from V and 7 from J; bases not matched to a gene: 0. The germline V gene has CDR1 MGHRA and CDR2 YSYEKL. The CDR3 is made up of 14 amino acids. CDR3 sequence: CASSQGTGNSPLHF. The CDR3 nucleotides read TGCGCCAGCAGCCAAGGGACAGGGAATTCACCCCTCCACTTT.

V is TRBV19 and J is TRBJ1-2; 7 nucleotides align to TRBD1. CDR1 and CDR2 from the germline V gene are LNHDA and SQIVND (reference sequence). After removal of 4 bases from V and 6 bases from J, the junction contained 11 bases not matched to a gene. The CDR3 length is 15 residues. CDR3 in amino acids: CASSRQGWGSDGYTF. The DNA of the CDR3 is TGTGCCAGTAGTAGACAGGGATGGGGGTCGGATGGCTACACCTTC.

For the CDR3, the DNA is TGCGCCAGCAGCTTGGCCAGGACTGCCTATGGCTACACCTTC. Translated: CASSLARTAYGYTF. The J gene is TRBJ1-2, the V gene TRBV5-1; D is uncertain. Germline CDR1 SGHRS, CDR2 YFSETQ. Trimming pared 0 bases from V and 4 bases from J, leaving 10 bases between. The CDR3 is made up of 14 amino acids.

The chain recombines TRBV9 with TRBJ1-6, with unresolved D. V dropped 0 bases and J dropped 0 bases, with 13 bases sitting between them. CDR1 is SGDLS and CDR2 is YYNGEE in the germline V gene. The CDR3 runs 18 residues. In nucleotides, the CDR3 is TGTGCCAGCAGCGTAGGGGGAGGGATTAGCTCCTATAATTCACCCCTCCACTTT. It translates to CASSVGGGISSYNSPLHF.

J is TRBJ1-5 and V is TRBV6-1; TRBD1 agrees at 8 bases. The CDR3 is made up of 15 amino acids. Germline assignment: CDR1 MNHNS and CDR2 SASEGT. J lost 2 bases, V lost 6 bases, and 6 bases had no gene match. The CDR3 bases are TGTGCCAGCAGCGTATGGGGACAGGGCAATCAGCCCCAGCATTTT. As protein: CASSVWGQGNQPQHF.

V and J are TRBV5-1 and TRBJ1-1; weak D call: TRBD1 (5 bases). Per germline, CDR1 SGHRS and CDR2 YFSETQ. V lost 2 bases and J 1 base, leaving 12 bases between the germline ends. CDR3 length: 15 residues. The CDR3: CASSLVQDSNTEAFF. In nucleotides, the CDR3 is TGCGCCAGCAGCTTAGTACAGGATTCGAACACTGAAGCTTTCTTT.

The gene calls are TRBV28 and TRBJ1-5, with 7 bases identical to TRBD1. In germline, CDR1 is MDHEN, CDR2 SYDVKM. V gave up 5 bases and J gave up 7 bases; unmatched junction bases: 11. CDR3 size: 15 residues. CDR3 in amino acids: CASSQPTGPGQPQHF. The CDR3 bases are TGTGCCAGCAGTCAACCGACAGGGCCGGGGCAGCCCCAGCATTTT.

The table lists this clone with a few counts. The junction differs from germline at one of its ends, possibly a read error. The V gene is TRBV6-5, the J gene TRBJ1-4, with 7 bases matching TRBD1. Germline V gene data show CDR1 as MNHEY and CDR2 as SVGAGI. The CDR3 contains 16 residues. CDR3 DNA: TGTGCCAGCAATTACTTACAGGGGCTAGTGGATGAAAAACTGTTTTTT. It encodes CASNYLQGLVDEKLFF.

The gene calls are TRBV11-2 and TRBJ2-5; D possibly corresponds to TRBD2 (7 bases). V dropped 3 bases and J dropped 2 bases, with 16 bases sitting between them. The CDR3 has 16 amino acids. Per the germline V gene, CDR1 is SGHAT and CDR2 is FQNNGV. The CDR3 is CASSFPDGGPQETQYF. The DNA of the CDR3 is TGTGCCAGCAGCTTCCCAGACGGGGGGCCTCAAGAGACCCAGTACTTC.

V usage is TRBV9 and J usage is TRBJ1-4; D perhaps matches TRBD1 (5 bases). The CDR3 consists of 15 residues. Germline loops: CDR1 SGDLS, CDR2 YYNGEE. Deletions cut 0 bases from V and 2 bases from J, with 8 bases between. The CDR3 loop reads CASSVEAGTNEKLFF. Here the CDR3 DNA reads TGTGCCAGCAGCGTAGAGGCAGGGACTAATGAAAAACTGTTTTTT.

The chain carries TRBV6-4 and TRBJ2-3; 8 bases line up with TRBD2. Germline lookup yields CDR1 MRHNA and CDR2 SNTAGT. The CDR3 is 16 amino acids. V lost 0 bases to trimming and J lost 6 bases; unmatched junction nucleotides: 8. The DNA for the CDR3 is TGTGCCAGCAGTGACTCGGCGGGGGGTCCAGGCGATACGCAGTATTTT. Translation gives CASSDSAGGPGDTQYF.